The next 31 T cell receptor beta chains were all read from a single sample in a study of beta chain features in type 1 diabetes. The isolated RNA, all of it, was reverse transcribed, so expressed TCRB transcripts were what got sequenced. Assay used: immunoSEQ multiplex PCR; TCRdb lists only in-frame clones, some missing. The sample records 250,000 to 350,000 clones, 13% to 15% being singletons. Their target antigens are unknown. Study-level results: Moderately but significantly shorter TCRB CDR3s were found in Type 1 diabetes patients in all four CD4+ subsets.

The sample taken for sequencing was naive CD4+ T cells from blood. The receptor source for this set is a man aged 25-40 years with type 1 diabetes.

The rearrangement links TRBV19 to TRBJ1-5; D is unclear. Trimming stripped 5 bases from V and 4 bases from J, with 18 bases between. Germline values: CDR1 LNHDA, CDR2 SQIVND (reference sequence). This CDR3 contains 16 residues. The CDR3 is CASSPSRPGGNQPQHF. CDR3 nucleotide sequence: TGTGCCAGTAGTCCAAGCCGACCTGGAGGGAATCAGCCCCAGCATTTT.

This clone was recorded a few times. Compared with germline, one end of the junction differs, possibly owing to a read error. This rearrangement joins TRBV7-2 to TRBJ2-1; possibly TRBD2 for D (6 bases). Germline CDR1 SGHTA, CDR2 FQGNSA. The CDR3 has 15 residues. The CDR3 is CASSQVERAYNEQFF. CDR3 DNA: TGCGCCAGCAGCCAAGTCGAGCGGGCCTACAATGAGCAGTTCTTC.

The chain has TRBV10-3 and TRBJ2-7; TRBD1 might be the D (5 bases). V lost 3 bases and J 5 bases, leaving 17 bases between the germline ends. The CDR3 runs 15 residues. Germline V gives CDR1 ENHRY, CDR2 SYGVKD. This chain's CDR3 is CAISDFREAGNEQYF. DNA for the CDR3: TGTGCCATCAGTGATTTCCGAGAGGCAGGGAACGAGCAGTACTTC.

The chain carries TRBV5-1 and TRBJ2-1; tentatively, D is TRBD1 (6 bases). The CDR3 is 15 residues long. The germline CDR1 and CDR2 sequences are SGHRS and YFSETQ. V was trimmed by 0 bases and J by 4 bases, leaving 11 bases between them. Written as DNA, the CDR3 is TGCGCCAGCAGCTTGGATGCGGACAGATACAATGAGCAGTTCTTC. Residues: CASSLDADRYNEQFF.

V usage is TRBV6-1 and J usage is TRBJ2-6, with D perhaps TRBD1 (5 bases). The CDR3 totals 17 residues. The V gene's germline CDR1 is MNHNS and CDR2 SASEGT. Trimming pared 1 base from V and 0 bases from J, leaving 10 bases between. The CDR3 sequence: CASSEGTHRSGANVLTF. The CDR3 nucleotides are TGTGCCAGCAGTGAAGGGACACACCGCTCTGGGGCCAACGTCCTGACTTTC.

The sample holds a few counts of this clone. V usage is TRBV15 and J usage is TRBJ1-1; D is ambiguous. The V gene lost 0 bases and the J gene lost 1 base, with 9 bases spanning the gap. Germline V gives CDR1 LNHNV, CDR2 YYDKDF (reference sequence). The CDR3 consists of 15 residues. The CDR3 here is CATSRETNTNTEAFF. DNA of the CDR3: TGTGCCACCAGCAGAGAGACTAATACGAACACTGAAGCTTTCTTT. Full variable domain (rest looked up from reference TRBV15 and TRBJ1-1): DAMVIQNPRYQVTQFGKPVTLSCSQTLNHNVMYWYQQKSSQAPKLLFHYYDKDFNNEADTPDNFQSRRPNTSFCFLDIRSPGLGDTAMYLCATSRETNTNTEAFFGQGTRLTVV.

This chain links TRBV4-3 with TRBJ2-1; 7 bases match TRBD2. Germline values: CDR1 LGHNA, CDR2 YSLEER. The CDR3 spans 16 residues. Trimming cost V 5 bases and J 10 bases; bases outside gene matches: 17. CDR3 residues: CASSEISGTSIAEQFF. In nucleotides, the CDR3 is TGCGCCAGCAGCGAGATAAGCGGGACCTCCATAGCGGAGCAGTTCTTC.

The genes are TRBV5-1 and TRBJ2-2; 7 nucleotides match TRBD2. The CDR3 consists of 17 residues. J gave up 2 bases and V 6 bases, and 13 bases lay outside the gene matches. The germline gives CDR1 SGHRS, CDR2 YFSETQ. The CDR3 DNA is TGCGCCAGCACCGGGGCTTCGCGCGGGAGTAACACCGGGGAGCTGTTTTTT. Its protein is CASTGASRGSNTGELFF.

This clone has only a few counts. The CDR3 nucleotides are TGTGCCAGCAGTTTAGCGGGGCCCCGGGATACGCAGTATTTT. Its translation: CASSLAGPRDTQYF. V and J are TRBV28 and TRBJ2-3; a weak D match, TRBD2 (6 bases). CDR1 MDHEN and CDR2 SYDVKM come from the germline V gene. Trimming cost V 2 bases and J 6 bases, with 12 bases left between them. This CDR3 region has 14 residues.

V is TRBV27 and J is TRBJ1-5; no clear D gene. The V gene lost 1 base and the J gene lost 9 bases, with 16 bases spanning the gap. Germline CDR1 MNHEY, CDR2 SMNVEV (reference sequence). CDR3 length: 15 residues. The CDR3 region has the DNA TGTGCCAGCAGTTTATTCCTGACAAGGACTATGCCCCAGCATTTT. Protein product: CASSLFLTRTMPQHF.

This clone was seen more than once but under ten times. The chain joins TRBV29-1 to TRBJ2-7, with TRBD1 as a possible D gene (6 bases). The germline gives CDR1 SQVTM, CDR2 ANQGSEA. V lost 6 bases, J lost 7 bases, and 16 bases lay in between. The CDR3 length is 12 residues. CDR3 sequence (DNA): TGCAGCGTACCCAGGGGCCGAGGAGAGCAGTACTTC. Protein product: CSVPRGRGEQYF.

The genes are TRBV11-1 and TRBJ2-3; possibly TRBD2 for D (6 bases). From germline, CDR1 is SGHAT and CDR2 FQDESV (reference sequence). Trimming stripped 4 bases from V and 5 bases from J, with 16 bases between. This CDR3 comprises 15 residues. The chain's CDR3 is CASSSPRGTIDTQYF. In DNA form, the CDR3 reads TGTGCCAGCAGCTCGCCGCGGGGAACGATAGATACGCAGTATTTT.

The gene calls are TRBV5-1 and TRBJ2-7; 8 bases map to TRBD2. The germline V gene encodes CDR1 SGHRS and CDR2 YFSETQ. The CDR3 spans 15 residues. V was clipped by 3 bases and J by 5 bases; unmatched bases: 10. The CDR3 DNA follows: TGCGCCAGCAGCTCAAGCGGGAGCAGTTCGAACGAGCAGTACTTC. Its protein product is CASSSSGSSSNEQYF.

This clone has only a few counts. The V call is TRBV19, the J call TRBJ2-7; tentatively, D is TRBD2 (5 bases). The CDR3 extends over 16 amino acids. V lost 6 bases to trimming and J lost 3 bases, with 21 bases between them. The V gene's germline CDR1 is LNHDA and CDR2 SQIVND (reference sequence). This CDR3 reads CASSPAGLKGLYEQYF. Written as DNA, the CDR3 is TGTGCCAGTAGCCCCGCGGGCCTTAAAGGGCTCTACGAGCAGTACTTC.

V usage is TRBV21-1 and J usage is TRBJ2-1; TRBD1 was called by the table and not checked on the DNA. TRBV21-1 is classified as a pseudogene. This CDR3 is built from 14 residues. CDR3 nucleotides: TGTGCCAGCTCCGGACCAACAGGGGAGAATGAGCAGTTCTTC. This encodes CASSGPTGENEQFF.

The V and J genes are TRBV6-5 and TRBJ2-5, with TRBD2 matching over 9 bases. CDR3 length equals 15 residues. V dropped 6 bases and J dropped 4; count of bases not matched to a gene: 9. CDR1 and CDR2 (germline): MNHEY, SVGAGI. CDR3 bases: TGTGCCAGCAGCCCGCGGCTGACTAGCGGAGAGACCCAGTACTTC. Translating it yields CASSPRLTSGETQYF.

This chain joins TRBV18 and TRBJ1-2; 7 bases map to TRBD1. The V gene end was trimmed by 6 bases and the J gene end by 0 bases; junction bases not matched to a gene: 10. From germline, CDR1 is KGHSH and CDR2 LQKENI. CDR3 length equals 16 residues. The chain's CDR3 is CASSPDRAAANYGYTF. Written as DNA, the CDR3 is TGTGCCAGCTCCCCCGACAGGGCTGCAGCTAACTATGGCTACACCTTC.

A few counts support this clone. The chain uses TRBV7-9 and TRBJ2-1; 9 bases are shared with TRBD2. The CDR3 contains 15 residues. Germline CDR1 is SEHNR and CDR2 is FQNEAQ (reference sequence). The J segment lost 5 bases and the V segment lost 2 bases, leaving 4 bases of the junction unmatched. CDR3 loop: CASSLSGGRDNEQFF. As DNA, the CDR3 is TGTGCCAGCAGCTTATCGGGCGGGAGGGACAATGAGCAGTTCTTC.

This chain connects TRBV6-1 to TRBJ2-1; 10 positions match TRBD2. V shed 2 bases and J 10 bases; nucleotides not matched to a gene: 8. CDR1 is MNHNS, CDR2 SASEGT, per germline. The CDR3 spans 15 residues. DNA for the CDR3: TGTGCCAGCAGTGAACTAGCGGGAGTTGTAGAGGAGCAGTTCTTC. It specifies CASSELAGVVEEQFF.

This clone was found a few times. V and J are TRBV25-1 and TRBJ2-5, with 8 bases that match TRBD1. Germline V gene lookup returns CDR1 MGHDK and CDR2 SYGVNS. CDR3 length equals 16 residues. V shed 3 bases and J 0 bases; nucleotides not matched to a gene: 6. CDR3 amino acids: CASSDLGQGNQETQYF. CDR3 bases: TGTGCCAGCAGTGACCTAGGACAGGGCAACCAAGAGACCCAGTACTTC.

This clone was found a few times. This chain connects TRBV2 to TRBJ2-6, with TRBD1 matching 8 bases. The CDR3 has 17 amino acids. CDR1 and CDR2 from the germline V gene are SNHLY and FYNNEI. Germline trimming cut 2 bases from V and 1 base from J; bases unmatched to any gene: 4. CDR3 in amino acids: CASSEQGARSGANVLTF. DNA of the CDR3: TGTGCCAGCAGTGAACAGGGGGCTAGGTCTGGGGCCAACGTCCTGACTTTC.

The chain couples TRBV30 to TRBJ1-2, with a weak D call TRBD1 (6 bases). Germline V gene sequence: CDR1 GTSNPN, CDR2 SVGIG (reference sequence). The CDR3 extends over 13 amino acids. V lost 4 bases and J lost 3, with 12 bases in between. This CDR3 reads CAWITDSYYGYTF. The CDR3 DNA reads TGTGCCTGGATCACGGACAGCTACTATGGCTACACCTTC. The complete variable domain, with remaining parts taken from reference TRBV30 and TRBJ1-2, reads SQTIHQWPATLVQPVGSPLSLECTVEGTSNPNLYWYRQAAGRGLQLLFYSVGIGQISSEVPQNLSASRPQDRQFILSSKKLLLSDSGFYLCAWITDSYYGYTFGSGTRLTVV.

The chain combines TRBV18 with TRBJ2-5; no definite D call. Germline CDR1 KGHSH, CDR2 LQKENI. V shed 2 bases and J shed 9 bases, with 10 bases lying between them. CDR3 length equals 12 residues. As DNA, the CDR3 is TGTGCCAGCTCACCAGAGGCCCTCGCCCAGTACTTC. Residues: CASSPEALAQYF.

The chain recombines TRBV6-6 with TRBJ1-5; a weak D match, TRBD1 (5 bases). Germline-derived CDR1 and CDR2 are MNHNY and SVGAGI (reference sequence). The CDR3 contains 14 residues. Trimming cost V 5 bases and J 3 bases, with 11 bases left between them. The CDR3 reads CASSGQGTNQPQHF. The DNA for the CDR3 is TGTGCCAGCAGTGGCCAGGGAACCAATCAGCCCCAGCATTTT.

The CDR3 DNA reads TGTGCCAGCAGTCGGGACACTTCCCAAGAGACCCAGTACTTC. Protein: CASSRDTSQETQYF. J is TRBJ2-5 and V is TRBV6-5, with a weak D call TRBD1 (6 bases). Germline values: CDR1 MNHEY, CDR2 SVGAGI. This CDR3 region has 14 residues. V shed 5 bases and J shed 1 base, with 11 bases lying between them.

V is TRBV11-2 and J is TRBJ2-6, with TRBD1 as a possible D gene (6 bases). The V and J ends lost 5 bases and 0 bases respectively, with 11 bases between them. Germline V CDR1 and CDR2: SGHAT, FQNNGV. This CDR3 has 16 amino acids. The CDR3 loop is CASSLGQSSGANVLTF. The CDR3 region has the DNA TGTGCCAGCAGCCTTGGACAGAGCTCTGGGGCCAACGTCCTGACTTTC.

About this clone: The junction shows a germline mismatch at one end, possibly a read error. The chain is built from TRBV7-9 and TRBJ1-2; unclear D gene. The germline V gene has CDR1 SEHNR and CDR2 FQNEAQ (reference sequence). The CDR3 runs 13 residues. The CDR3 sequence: CASSFTSGSSIGF. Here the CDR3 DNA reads TGTGCCAGCAGCTTTACCTCAGGTTCGTCGATCGGCTTC.

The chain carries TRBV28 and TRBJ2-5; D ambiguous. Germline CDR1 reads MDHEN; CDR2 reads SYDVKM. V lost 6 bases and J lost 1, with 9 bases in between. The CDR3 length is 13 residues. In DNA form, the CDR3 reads TGTGCCAGCAGGACCCCGGGCCAAGAGACCCAGTACTTC. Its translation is CASRTPGQETQYF.

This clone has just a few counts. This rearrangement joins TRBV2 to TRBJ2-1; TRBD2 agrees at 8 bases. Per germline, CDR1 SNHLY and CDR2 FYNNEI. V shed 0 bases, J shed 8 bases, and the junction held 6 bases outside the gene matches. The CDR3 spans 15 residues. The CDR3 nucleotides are TGTGCCAGCAGTGAAGCTCGCGGGAGGCTTCATGAGCAGTTCTTC. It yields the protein CASSEARGRLHEQFF.

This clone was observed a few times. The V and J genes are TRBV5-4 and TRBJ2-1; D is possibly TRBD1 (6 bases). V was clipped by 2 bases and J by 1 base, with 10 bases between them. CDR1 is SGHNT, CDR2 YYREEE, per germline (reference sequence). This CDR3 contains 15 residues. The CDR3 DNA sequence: TGTGCCAGCAGCTTCCAGGGGCCTTCCTACAATGAGCAGTTCTTC. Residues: CASSFQGPSYNEQFF.

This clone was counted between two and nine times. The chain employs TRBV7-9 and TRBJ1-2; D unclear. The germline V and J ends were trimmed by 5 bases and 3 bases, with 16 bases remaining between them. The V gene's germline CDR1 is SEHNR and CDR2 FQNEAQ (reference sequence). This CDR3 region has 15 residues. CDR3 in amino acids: CASSPGPTRDYGYTF. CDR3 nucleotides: TGTGCCAGCAGCCCAGGACCCACGAGGGACTATGGCTACACCTTC.